Listed below are T cell receptor beta chains from one sample, sequenced in a study of shared T cell receptors in the human thymus. Generated by immunoSEQ multiplex PCR, the TCRdb table keeps only in-frame clones and is missing some. The data hold about 380,000 clones, with over 90% observed a single time. The source material was thymocytes. The receptors stem from a human donor. Both conserved end residues are part of each CDR3. Fields, in order: V gene, CDR3 protein.

>TRBV27
CASSPGSYEQYF
>TRBV4-2
CASSQVQREKGYEQYF
>TRBV15
CATRRFDGQPQHF
>TRBV12-2
CASRYRTGRNPGLHNEQFF
>TRBV5-1
CASSLDPNTGELFF
>TRBV9
CASSARGRLADNEQFF
>TRBV10-2
CASTYRGRGETQYF
>TRBV5-1
CASSRRSQGREKLFF
>TRBV10-3
CAISETKSGNTIYF
>TRBV28
CASIPREGLNNEQFF
>TRBV6-4
CASSGGGEDNEQFF
>TRBV11-2
CASSLGTGYNYGYTF
>TRBV27
CASSPQQGGGREQYF
>TRBV4-2
CASSPPSPLPPAGTTDTQYF
>TRBV19
CASSGNGVGRDGFLNTEAFF
>TRBV28
CASTIGWSGELFF
>TRBV7-2
CASSSTSGRGLGTQYF
>TRBV5-6
CASTVEDDRAYEQYF
>TRBV7-2
CASSLGTGGANTQYF
>TRBV4-1
CASSPRTGHSYEQYF
>TRBV7-9
CASSLKARGAGNIQYF
>TRBV18
CASSPQDSLLRNEQFF
>TRBV5-1
CASSHTSATDTQYF
>TRBV27
CASSFTGGGYEQYF
>TRBV7-2
CASSADSLMDEQYF
>TRBV5-6
CASSPGQGGNQPQHF
>TRBV28
CASSRRDRVHETQYF
>TRBV6-1
CASSEAPIRDRGYEQYF
>TRBV28
CASSFPRTNYGYTF
>TRBV5-6
CASSPRLDISLYEQYF
>TRBV15
CATSRGRGPRVNEKLFF
>TRBV5-6
CASSLLAGARHGGNEQFF
>TRBV5-6
CASSLTSGTSYEQYF
>TRBV15
CATSRLDRVGNQPQHF
>TRBV7-2
CASSLGNLNQPQHF
>TRBV25-1
CASRPRVSYEQYF
>TRBV11-2
CASSSGGKRGSSNTGELFF
>TRBV5-6
CASSPLIHGETQYF
>TRBV15
CATRSYNEQFF
>TRBV25-1
CASSGPGFNTGELFF